This T cell receptor beta chain was found in a study of vaccination and CD4 T cells after COVID-19. Study context: A median of approximately 96 days (range 35 to 161) separated diagnosis from post-COVID sampling. Cellular stimulation was performed using overlapping spike peptides derived from SARS-CoV-2, HCoV-NL63, HCoV-OC43 and HCoV-229E. Control wells got either CEFX epitopes, HIV-1 Nef peptides, or no peptide at all.

Cultured CD4+ T cell DNA was sequenced using the Oncomine TCR Beta short-read assay. TCRdb re-derived calls from the PCR reads in MiXCR, one entry per CDR3 protein. Among thousands of distinct CDR3 sequences listed, over 25% were seen once. Study-level points and caveats: Only after vaccination were a median 86.3% of convalescents' reactive clones seen.

The V gene lost 3 bases and the J gene lost 5 bases, with 14 bases spanning the gap. The CDR3 totals 15 residues. Germline lookup yields CDR1 KGHDR and CDR2 SFDVKD. With regard to this clonotype: Its antigen is not known.

Specified treatment: approximately 9-day PBMC culture with coronavirus spike peptide pools or control peptides (ViraFEST assay). The receptor was derived from a human donor who had recovered from COVID-19. This chain uses TRBV24-1 with TRBJ2-3; weak D call: TRBD2 (5 bases). Sequences were derived from CD4+ T cells from blood, cultured in vitro, sampled after SARS-CoV-2 vaccination. CDR3 coding DNA: TGTGCCACCAGTGATCCCACGCGTGGAGGAGATACGCAGTATTTT. Encoded protein: CATSDPTRGGDTQYF.